This TCR beta chain came from a study of shared clonotypes between healthy human individuals. General study points: The study found lower generation probabilities in non-shared clonotypes than in those shared by all four donors.

There are a few counts of this clone. Its antigen is as yet unknown. Assay execution proceeded at the deep level. Measured with immunoSEQ multiplex PCR; TCRdb has only the in-frame clones, and not every one. The table shows 90,000 to 120,000 clones, with 68% occurring only once. Donors, without exception, were Caucasian adults residing in Nashville, Tennessee. Combination of CD45RO+ cells with CCR7-negative CD45RA+ TemRA cells was used for CD8 memory. This clonotype originated in a woman between 25 and 40 years old in good health. The sample consisted of memory CD8+ T cells sorted from blood. Subset described: CD45RO+ cells pooled with CCR7-negative TemRA cells.

The CDR3 is CASRKAGEGDTQYF. CDR3 DNA sequence: TGTGCCAGCAGAAAAGCGGGAGAGGGGGATACGCAGTATTTT. The rearrangement joins TRBV27 to TRBJ2-3, with TRBD2 matching 8 bases. The germline gives CDR1 MNHEY, CDR2 SMNVEV (reference sequence). V lost 6 bases, J lost 6 bases, and 8 bases stayed unmatched. This CDR3 comprises 14 residues.